The clone carrying this TCR beta chain was seen more than once but under ten times. Its antigen is as yet unknown. Relative to the germline gene, one junction end is altered; a read error may explain this. Each TCR cDNA molecule carried a unique molecular identifier. In TCRdb, the 5' RACE reads were re-called with MiXCR into one record per CDR3 protein. Among 25,000 to 30,000 distinct CDR3 sequences listed, 7.1% were seen once. This specimen comes from a study of spatial heterogeneity in lung cancer. At the level of the study: Detection consistently yielded more beta chains than alpha chains.

The CDR3 contains 13 residues. CDR1 MDHEN and CDR2 SYDVKM come from the germline V gene. Time point of the sample: sample taken at primary tumor resection. The donors comprised some 72 untreated early-stage non-small cell lung cancer patients. Study results and limitations: For expanded intratumoral alpha and beta TCRs, counts tracked tumor mutation counts.

V gene TRBV28 combines with J gene TRBJ1-3; D perhaps matches TRBD1 (6 bases). This material consisted of lung tumor tissue, taken at surgery. The TCR originated in a male donor with early-stage non-small cell lung cancer. The CDR3 reads CASSLGADRIRYF. CDR3 coding DNA: TGTGCCAGCAGTTTAGGAGCTGACAGGATTCGTTACTTT.